What follows is one T cell receptor (beta chain) and its context. This entry belongs to a study of blood T cell repertoires in COVID-19. TCRdb's table, derived via immunoSEQ multiplex PCR, lists solely in-frame clones and lacks some. The repertoire holds around 220,000 clones, around 90% seen once, with about 6% in the top ten. The CDR3 consists of 14 residues. J gave up 7 bases and V 3 bases, and 4 bases lay outside the gene matches. The germline V gene has CDR1 ENHRY and CDR2 SYGVKD. The chain carries TRBV10-3 and TRBJ2-2; 8 positions match TRBD2. The sample consisted of PBMCs or T cells enriched from blood (not recorded which). The sequence came from a woman between 25 and 40 years old with acute COVID-19. CDR3 region: CAISDSGAIGELFF. The CDR3 nucleotides are TGTGCCATCAGTGATAGCGGGGCAATCGGGGAGCTGTTTTTT.